This entry lists 8 T cell receptor beta chains sequenced from one sample in a study of blood T cell repertoires in COVID-19. Sequencing was performed with immunoSEQ multiplex PCR; in TCRdb, only in-frame clones are kept and a portion is missing. The top ten clones hold almost 4% of a sample with some 290,000 clones, approximately 91% of them seen once. Material: PBMCs or T cells enriched from blood (not recorded which). These receptor sequences come from a woman aged 25 to 39 who had been exposed to COVID-19.

The CDR3 nucleotides read TGTGCCAGCAGCTTGTACGTCGGGACAGTAATGAACACTGAAGCTTTCTTT. Its protein is CASSLYVGTVMNTEAFF. The V and J genes are TRBV5-8 and TRBJ1-1; 7 nucleotides match TRBD1. The CDR3 has 17 amino acids. V lost 1 base, J lost 0 bases, and 9 bases stayed unmatched. The germline V gene encodes CDR1 SGHTS and CDR2 YDEGEE.

The chain couples TRBV11-2 to TRBJ1-6, with TRBD1 matching 7 bases. Trimming at V came to 0 bases and at J to 6 bases, leaving 8 bases not matched to a gene. The length of the CDR3 is 17 residues. CDR1 SGHAT and CDR2 FQNNGV come from the germline V gene. CDR3 nucleotides: TGTGCCAGCAGCTTAGACCCGACAGGGTACGGTAATTCACCCCTCCACTTT. Amino acids: CASSLDPTGYGNSPLHF.

The V call is TRBV5-5, the J call TRBJ2-7; 9 bases map to TRBD1. V lost 4 bases, J lost 3 bases, and 5 bases stayed unmatched. This CDR3 is 14 amino acids long. CDR1 is SGHKS and CDR2 is YYEKEE in the germline V gene (reference sequence). The CDR3 spells CASSAGTGLYEQYF. The CDR3 region has the DNA TGTGCCAGCAGCGCCGGGACAGGGCTCTACGAGCAGTACTTC.

This sequence joins TRBV6-4 and TRBJ1-5; D call uncertain. The ends were cut back, 2 bases at V and 5 bases at J, with 7 bases in the middle. CDR3 length: 13 residues. CDR1 is MRHNA and CDR2 is SNTAGT in the germline V gene. CDR3 region: CASSDTSHQPQHF. The DNA of the CDR3 is TGTGCCAGCAGTGACACCAGTCATCAGCCCCAGCATTTT.

The chain employs TRBV11-2 and TRBJ2-5; D not certain. The germline V and J ends were trimmed by 1 base and 1 base, with 10 bases remaining between them. This CDR3 comprises 15 residues. The germline V gene has CDR1 SGHAT and CDR2 FQNNGV. The DNA for the CDR3 is TGTGCCAGCAGCTTAGGGTTCGGTTTCCAAGAGACCCAGTACTTC. This translates into CASSLGFGFQETQYF.

The chain carries TRBV14 and TRBJ1-4; TRBD1 might be the D (5 bases). Germline assignment: CDR1 SGHDN and CDR2 FVKESK. Trimming stripped 0 bases from V and 8 bases from J, with 13 bases between. The CDR3 totals 15 residues. CDR3 region: CASSQDMRGGEKLFF. In nucleotides, the CDR3 is TGTGCCAGCAGCCAAGATATGAGGGGAGGAGAAAAACTGTTTTTT.

The chain carries TRBV25-1 and TRBJ2-7; D is perhaps TRBD1 (6 bases). The CDR3 loop spans 15 amino acids. Trimming pared 6 bases from V and 2 bases from J, leaving 17 bases between. Germline V gene data show CDR1 as MGHDK and CDR2 as SYGVNS. The CDR3 nucleotides read TGTGCCAGCAGGAGATCAGGGGTATCTACCTACGAGCAGTACTTC. It yields the protein CASRRSGVSTYEQYF.

The chain has TRBV2 and TRBJ1-2; a possible D gene is TRBD1 (5 bases). The CDR3 extends over 13 amino acids. Looked up from germline, CDR1 is SNHLY and CDR2 is FYNNEI. V lost 6 bases and J lost 0, with 8 bases in between. CDR3 residues: CASRLQANYGYTF. CDR3 in DNA: TGTGCCAGCAGGCTACAGGCTAACTATGGCTACACCTTC.